This T cell receptor beta chain came from a study of T cells in Graves' hyperthyroidism and ophthalmopathy. Authors of the study amplified TCR beta CDR3 regions from RNA transcripts. The HTBI set primed first-round TCR CDR3 RT-PCR. Using its own MiXCR run on the multiplex PCR reads, TCRdb lists one record per CDR3 protein. The table lists around 480,000 distinct CDR3 sequences, approximately 15% of them singletons. At least ten counts were recorded for this clonotype. Uncontrolled infection, other autoimmune disease, pregnancy or lactation led to exclusion. The study based diagnoses on clinical symptoms, serum thyroxine and TRAb, thyroid ultrasound and orbital computed tomography. The specimen was blood. This TCR derives from a woman between 18 and 29 years old with Graves' hyperthyroidism.

The DNA of the CDR3 is TGTGCCTGGAGTCCCGGACGTTATGACTATGGCTACACCTTC. Translation: CAWSPGRYDYGYTF. The gene calls are TRBV30 and TRBJ1-2; D call uncertain. Germline V lookup: CDR1 GTSNPN, CDR2 SVGIG (reference sequence). V lost 2 bases and J 3 bases, leaving 13 bases between the germline ends. This CDR3 comprises 14 residues.